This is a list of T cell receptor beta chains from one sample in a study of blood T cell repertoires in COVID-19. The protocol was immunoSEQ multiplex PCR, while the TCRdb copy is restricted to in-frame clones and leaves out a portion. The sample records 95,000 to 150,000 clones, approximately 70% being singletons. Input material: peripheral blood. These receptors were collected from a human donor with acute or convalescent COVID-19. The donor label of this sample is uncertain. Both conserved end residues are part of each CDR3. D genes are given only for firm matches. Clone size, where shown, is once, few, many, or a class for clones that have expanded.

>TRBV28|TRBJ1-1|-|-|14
TGTGCCTCTGGGGGTGACGGAGGGGCCGCTGAAGCTTTCTTT
CASGGDGGAAEAFF
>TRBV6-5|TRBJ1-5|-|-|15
TGTGCCAGCATTTACAGGAGTCACAACAATCAGCCCCAGCATTTT
CASIYRSHNNQPQHF
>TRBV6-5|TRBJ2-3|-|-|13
TGTGCCTGTCGTCGGGGAAGCACAGATACGCAGTATTTT
CACRRGSTDTQYF
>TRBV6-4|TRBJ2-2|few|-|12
TGTGCCAGCGGACAGAACACCGGGGAGCTGTTTTTT
CASGQNTGELFF
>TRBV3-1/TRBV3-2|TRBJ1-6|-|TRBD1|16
TGTGCCAGCAGCCAGGGACAGGGGATCGAGAATTCACCCCTCCACTTT
CASSQGQGIENSPLHF
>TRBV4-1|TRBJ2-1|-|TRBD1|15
TGCGCCAGCAGTTGGGACAGGGACCGCATGAGTGAGCAGTTCTTC
CASSWDRDRMSEQFF
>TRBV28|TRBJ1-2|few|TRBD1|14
TGTGCCAGCAGTGGAAACAGGGGTGATTATGGCTACACCTTC
CASSGNRGDYGYTF
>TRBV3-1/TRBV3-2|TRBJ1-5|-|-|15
TGTGCCAGCAGCCTCAGGGGCGCGACGGATCAGCCCCAGCATTTT
CASSLRGATDQPQHF
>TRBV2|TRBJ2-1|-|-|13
TGTGCCAGCAGTGAATGGAGTATCAATGAGCAGTTCTTC
CASSEWSINEQFF
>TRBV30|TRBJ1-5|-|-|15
TGTGCCTGGAGTGTACGGGGGGACCTCAATCAGCCCCAGCATTTT
CAWSVRGDLNQPQHF
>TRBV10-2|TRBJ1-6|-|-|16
TGCGCCAGCAGTGAGTCGATAGGGGCGCGAAGTTCACCCCTCCACTTT
CASSESIGARSSPLHF
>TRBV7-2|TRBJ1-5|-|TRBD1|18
TGTGCCAGCAGCTTTGGGACAGGGGCTCAGTATAGCAATCAGCCCCAGCATTTT
CASSFGTGAQYSNQPQHF
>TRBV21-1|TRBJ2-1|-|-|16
TGTGCCAGCAGCGTACTCAGGTCCTACTCCTACAATGAGCAGTTCTTC
CASSVLRSYSYNEQFF
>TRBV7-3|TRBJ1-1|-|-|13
TGTGCCAGCAGCGCGCGGGGGAACACTGAAGCTTTCTTT
CASSARGNTEAFF
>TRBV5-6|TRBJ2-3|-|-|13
TGTGCCAGCATCCAGGGGAGCACAGATACGCAGTATTTT
CASIQGSTDTQYF
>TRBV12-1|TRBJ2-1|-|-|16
TGTGCCAGCAGCCCCCGGGAGGGCGGGGGGGGCGATGAGCAGTTCTTC
CASSPREGGGGDEQFF
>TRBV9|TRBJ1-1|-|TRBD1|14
TGTGCCAGCAGGGAGGGGGCGAGGGAAACTGAAGCTTTCTTT
CASREGARETEAFF
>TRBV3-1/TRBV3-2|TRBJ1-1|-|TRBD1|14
TGTGCCAGCAGCCAAGGGAGACAGGGCACTGAAGCTTTCTTT
CASSQGRQGTEAFF
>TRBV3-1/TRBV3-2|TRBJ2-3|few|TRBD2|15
TGTGCCAGCAGCCCCAGCGGGGGGGCCAAAGATACGCAGTATTTT
CASSPSGGAKDTQYF
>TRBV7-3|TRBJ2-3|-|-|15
TGTGCCAGCAGCTTCGCCGGAGGGAGCACAGATACGCAGTATTTT
CASSFAGGSTDTQYF
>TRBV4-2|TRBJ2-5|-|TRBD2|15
TGTGCCAGCAGCCAAAAGCGGGGAAGCCAAGAGACCCAGTACTTC
CASSQKRGSQETQYF
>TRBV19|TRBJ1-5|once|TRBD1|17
TGTGCCAGTAGCTCGGACAGGGTTGGTCTGGGGAATCAGCCCCAGCATTTT
CASSSDRVGLGNQPQHF
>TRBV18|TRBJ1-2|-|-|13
TGTGCCAGCTCACCAGGGGAGAACTATGGCTACACCTTC
CASSPGENYGYTF
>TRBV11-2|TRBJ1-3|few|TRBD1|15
TGTGCCAGCAGCCTAGGGACAGGGGACCGAAACACCATATATTTT
CASSLGTGDRNTIYF
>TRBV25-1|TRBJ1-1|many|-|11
TGTGCCACCACCTTTTTGGCTGGAGCTTTCTTT
CATTFLAGAFF
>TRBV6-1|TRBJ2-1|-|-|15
TGTGCCAGCAGTGACCGAGTAGCTTCGGCGAGTGAGCAGTTCTTC
CASSDRVASASEQFF
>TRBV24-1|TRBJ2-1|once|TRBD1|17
TGTGCCACCAGTGAAGGGGGACAGGCCGCTAACTACAATGAGCAGTTCTTC
CATSEGGQAANYNEQFF
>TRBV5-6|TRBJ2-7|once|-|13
TGTGCCAGCAGCTTGGCCCGAGGGCACGAGCAGTACTTC
CASSLARGHEQYF
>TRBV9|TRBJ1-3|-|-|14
TGTGCCAGCAGCCCCCGGGGGGCTGGAAACACCATATATTTT
CASSPRGAGNTIYF
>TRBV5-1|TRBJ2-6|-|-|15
TGCGCCAGCAGCGTACAGGGCTCTGGGGCCAACGTCCTGACTTTC
CASSVQGSGANVLTF
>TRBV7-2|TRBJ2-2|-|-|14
TGTGCCAGCAGCTTATCCGGGGGTGCCGGGGAGCTGTTTTTT
CASSLSGGAGELFF
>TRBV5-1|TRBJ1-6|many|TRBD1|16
TGCGCCAGCAGCTTCGGTTTGGGACAGGGTAATTCACCCCTCCACTTT
CASSFGLGQGNSPLHF
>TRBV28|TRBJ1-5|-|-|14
TGTGCCAGCAGTTTAGGGGGCGCACATCAGCCCCAGCATTTT
CASSLGGAHQPQHF
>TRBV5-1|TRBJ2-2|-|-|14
TGCGCCAGCAGCTTGCACGGGAACACCGGGGAGCTGTTTTTT
CASSLHGNTGELFF
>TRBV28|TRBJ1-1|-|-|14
TGTGCCAGCAGTCCCCTACAGGAGAACACTGAAGCTTTCTTT
CASSPLQENTEAFF